The clone carrying this TCR beta chain was recorded once. The record originates from a study of blood T cell repertoires in COVID-19. The data were produced by immunoSEQ multiplex PCR, yet TCRdb's version contains in-frame clones alone and is incomplete. The table has over 200,000 clones, approximately 90% seen once. The CDR3 is 13 residues long. The germline CDR1 and CDR2 sequences are PRHDT and FYEKMQ (reference sequence). The junction had 5 bases not matched to a gene; V was cut back by 1 base and J by 10 bases. The sequence was obtained from a man aged 25 to 45 who had recovered from COVID-19. The rearrangement joins TRBV13 to TRBJ1-1; TRBD1 matches 8 bases. What was sequenced was PBMCs or T cells enriched from blood (not recorded which). The CDR3 sequence: CASSLDRGRVAFF. For the CDR3, the DNA is TGTGCCAGCAGCTTAGACAGGGGGAGGGTAGCTTTCTTT.